A single sample is the source of the 18 T cell receptor beta chains below, sequenced in a study of blood T cell repertoires in COVID-19. Repertoires were generated with immunoSEQ multiplex PCR, while TCRdb's copy carries only in-frame clones and drops some. The repertoire holds about 120,000 clones, around 80% seen once, with 16% in the top ten. Source material: peripheral blood. The receptors stem from a man aged 55 to 70 with active or convalescent COVID-19.

This clone was counted a few times. V gene TRBV4-2 combines with J gene TRBJ2-7, with 9 bases lining up with TRBD2. The germline gives CDR1 LGHNA, CDR2 YNFKEQ. The CDR3 contains 16 residues. With 0 bases clipped from V and 1 base from J, the junction kept 4 bases outside the gene matches. CDR3 nucleotides: TGTGCCAGCAGCCAAGATCAAGCGGGAGGTTCCTACGAGCAGTACTTC. It codes for CASSQDQAGGSYEQYF.

The chain uses TRBV7-2 and TRBJ1-5, with D perhaps matching TRBD1 (5 bases). V was shortened by 5 bases and J by 7 bases, with 9 bases between the two germline ends. The CDR3 has 12 amino acids. Germline CDR1 is SGHTA and CDR2 is FQGNSA. The CDR3 is CASSPRGQPQHF. CDR3 DNA sequence: TGTGCCAGCAGCCCCCGGGGGCAGCCCCAGCATTTT.

This clone has a handful of counts. The CDR3 is CASSVGQSGETQYF. The CDR3 DNA follows: TGTGCCAGCAGCGTAGGACAGTCAGGGGAGACCCAGTACTTC. The chain has TRBV9 and TRBJ2-5, with D maybe TRBD1 (5 bases). This CDR3 is built from 14 residues. Germline V gene lookup returns CDR1 SGDLS and CDR2 YYNGEE. Trimming took 0 bases from V and 5 from J, leaving 11 bases between them.

The rearrangement links TRBV7-9 to TRBJ2-5; D is possibly TRBD2 (6 bases). The CDR3 sequence is 14 residues long. Per germline, CDR1 SEHNR and CDR2 FQNEAQ (reference sequence). V dropped 1 base and J dropped 4 bases, with 10 bases sitting between them. The CDR3 DNA reads TGTGCCAGCAGCTTAGACGGAGGGTTAGAGACCCAGTACTTC. It codes for CASSLDGGLETQYF.

The chain combines TRBV3-1 (or the pseudogene TRBV3-2) with TRBJ1-1; no definite D call. V was pared by 2 bases and J by 11 bases, with 15 bases between. The CDR3 length is 13 residues. Germline V gene lookup returns CDR1 LGHDT and CDR2 YNNKEL (reference sequence). The CDR3 DNA is TGTGCCAGCAGCCAAAATGCGGCACTCTCGGCTTTCTTT. Translating it yields CASSQNAALSAFF.

J is TRBJ2-5 and V is TRBV11-2, with D possibly matching TRBD2 (6 bases). Deletions cut 2 bases from V and 5 bases from J, with 12 bases between. Germline CDR1 and CDR2: SGHAT and FQNNGV. The CDR3 runs to 14 residues. The CDR3 protein is CASSLLEGRETQYF. The CDR3 DNA reads as TGTGCCAGCAGCTTATTGGAGGGCCGCGAGACCCAGTACTTC.

The CDR3 spells CASSKQGTGGIYEQYF. In DNA, the CDR3 is TGTGCCAGCAGCAAACAGGGGACAGGGGGGATCTACGAGCAGTACTTC. The J gene is TRBJ2-7, the V gene TRBV7-2; 11 nucleotides agree with TRBD1. V was clipped by 5 bases and J by 3 bases; unmatched bases: 9. Germline V gene lookup returns CDR1 SGHTA and CDR2 FQGNSA. CDR3 size: 16 residues.

This rearrangement joins TRBV7-8 to TRBJ2-2, with D perhaps TRBD1 (6 bases). Germline V gives CDR1 SGHVS, CDR2 FQNEAQ. Trimming took 5 bases from V and 3 from J, leaving 13 bases between them. The CDR3 runs 15 residues. The CDR3 region has the DNA TGTGCCAGCAGCCTCAGGGGATTGGACACCGGGGAGCTGTTTTTT. Its protein product is CASSLRGLDTGELFF.

CDR3 bases: TGTGCCAGCAGCTTCCGGGGGGTTCTCAGGTACGAGCAGTACTTC. It specifies CASSFRGVLRYEQYF. J is TRBJ2-7 and V is TRBV28; 7 bases line up with TRBD2. Germline CDR1 and CDR2: MDHEN and SYDVKM. The CDR3 sequence is 15 residues long. Trimming cost V 6 bases and J 4 bases; bases outside gene matches: 12.

The rearrangement joins TRBV5-4 to TRBJ2-1; D perhaps matches TRBD1 (5 bases). CDR1 and CDR2 from the germline V gene are SGHNT and YYREEE (reference sequence). This CDR3 region has 17 residues. V lost 0 bases and J 4 bases, leaving 17 bases between the germline ends. The CDR3 coding sequence is TGTGCCAGCAGCTTGGCCATGGGGCCTCAACTTTACAATGAGCAGTTCTTC. Protein: CASSLAMGPQLYNEQFF.

This chain joins TRBV5-6 and TRBJ1-4, with D maybe TRBD1 (5 bases). Germline V gene sequence: CDR1 SGHDT, CDR2 YYEEEE. The CDR3 has 14 residues. Trimming took 5 bases from V and 8 from J, leaving 16 bases between them. CDR3 DNA: TGTGCCAGCAGTTTGAAGGGGTTCTGGGAAAAACTGTTTTTT. It encodes CASSLKGFWEKLFF.

The sample holds a few counts of this clone. The chain employs TRBV5-1 and TRBJ1-2; the D gene is possibly TRBD1 (6 bases). This CDR3 has 15 amino acids. Germline V gene sequence: CDR1 SGHRS, CDR2 YFSETQ. The V end lost 0 bases, the J end lost 8 bases, and 17 bases lay between the germline ends. Here the CDR3 DNA reads TGCGCCAGCAGCTTGGACGGGTGGGGAACAGGGGGCTACACCTTC. Translating it yields CASSLDGWGTGGYTF.

The chain uses TRBV27 and TRBJ1-5, with 8 bases matching TRBD1. The germline V gene encodes CDR1 MNHEY and CDR2 SMNVEV (reference sequence). This CDR3 region has 14 residues. V was clipped by 5 bases and J by 2 bases; unmatched bases: 2. As DNA, the CDR3 is TGTGCCAGCAGTCGGGGACAGGGCAATCAGCCCCAGCATTTT. It specifies CASSRGQGNQPQHF.

The chain carries TRBV3-1 (or the pseudogene TRBV3-2) and TRBJ2-4; D may be TRBD1 (6 bases). The germline V gene encodes CDR1 LGHDT and CDR2 YNNKEL (reference sequence). This CDR3 is 19 amino acids long. V was shortened by 0 bases and J by 0 bases, with 18 bases between the two germline ends. For the CDR3, the DNA is TGTGCCAGCAGCCAAGACTTGGGGGCCGAGGGGTTAGCCAAAAACATTCAGTACTTC. It specifies CASSQDLGAEGLAKNIQYF.

The rearrangement joins TRBV13 to TRBJ2-7, with 8 bases aligning to TRBD2. The J segment lost 4 bases and the V segment lost 5 bases, leaving 7 bases of the junction unmatched. Germline-derived CDR1 and CDR2 are PRHDT and FYEKMQ (reference sequence). The length of the CDR3 is 14 residues. In nucleotides, the CDR3 is TGTGCCAGCAGCATTAGCGGGGATGCTTACGAGCAGTACTTC. Protein: CASSISGDAYEQYF.

The chain uses TRBV7-9 and TRBJ2-3; 9 bases agree with TRBD2. J gave up 3 bases and V 1 base, and 2 bases lay outside the gene matches. The CDR3 is made up of 15 amino acids. CDR1 is SEHNR and CDR2 is FQNEAQ in the germline V gene (reference sequence). Here the CDR3 reads CASSLVGLATDTQYF. DNA of the CDR3: TGTGCCAGCAGCTTAGTGGGACTAGCAACAGATACGCAGTATTTT.

The rearrangement joins TRBV4-3 to TRBJ2-1; 9 positions agree with TRBD2. Unmatched junction bases numbered 20, after V lost 0 bases and J lost 2 bases. CDR1 is LGHNA and CDR2 is YSLEER in the germline V gene. The CDR3 sequence is 22 residues long. CDR3 sequence: CASSQDIRSGSVLDPTYNEQFF. In nucleotides, the CDR3 is TGCGCCAGCAGCCAAGATATTCGTAGCGGGAGTGTCCTAGACCCCACCTACAATGAGCAGTTCTTC.

The J gene is TRBJ2-5, the V gene TRBV5-5, with 7 positions matching TRBD1. J gave up 2 bases and V 3 bases, and 4 bases lay outside the gene matches. Germline CDR1 is SGHKS and CDR2 is YYEKEE (reference sequence). The length of the CDR3 is 14 residues. CDR3: CASSWDRAQETQYF. Here the CDR3 DNA reads TGTGCCAGCAGCTGGGACAGAGCACAAGAGACCCAGTACTTC.